The clone carrying this TCR beta chain was recorded many times. Its antigen is unidentified. The source of the sample is a study of T cells in Graves' hyperthyroidism and ophthalmopathy. General study results and limits: Researchers found most expanded thyroid clonotypes above 0.001 in blood as well.

The study left out patients who had uncontrolled infection, other autoimmune disease, pregnancy or lactation. Trimming removed 5 bases from V and 2 bases from J, with 12 bases in between. Germline assignment: CDR1 LNHDA and CDR2 SQIVND (reference sequence). The CDR3 totals 14 residues. RNA transcripts yielded amplified TCR beta CDR3 regions. With the HTBI primer set, the TCR CDR3 went through a first round of RT-PCR. TCRdb processed the multiplex PCR reads anew with MiXCR; each CDR3 protein has one entry. This sample carries around 100,000 distinct CDR3 sequences, roughly 47% of them seen once, and the ten largest clones take approximately 24%.

The specimen sequenced was blood. This sequence originates from a man aged 40-49 years with Graves' hyperthyroidism. The J gene is TRBJ1-1, the V gene TRBV19; tentative D call: TRBD1 (6 bases). DNA of the CDR3: TGTGCCAGTAGTCTGAGGACAGTTAACACTGAAGCTTTCTTT. Its protein product is CASSLRTVNTEAFF.